Listed below are T cell receptor beta chains from one sample, sequenced in a study of T cell changes during pregnancy in multiple sclerosis. Assay: immunoSEQ multiplex PCR; the TCRdb copy retains only in-frame clones and omits some. The data show roughly 64,000 clones, roughly 88% seen once. Sequencing used peripheral blood, obtained in the third trimester of pregnancy. The receptors originated from a female donor in good health, enrolled as a control in a pregnancy study. The CDR3 runs from the conserved cysteine through the conserved F or W. D genes are given only for firm matches. The size of a clone is reported for some rows only, either as once, few or many, or as a class for expanded clones.

V gene	CDR3 length	clone size	D gene	J gene	CDR3 DNA	CDR3 protein
TRBV18	15	NA	TRBD1	TRBJ1-2	TGTGCCAGCTCACCATTGGGACAGACAAACTATGGCTACACCTTC	CASSPLGQTNYGYTF
TRBV7-7	17	NA	NA	TRBJ2-1	TGTGCCAGCAGCTTAGAGGCGACTGCTAACACCTACAATGAGCAGTTCTTC	CASSLEATANTYNEQFF
TRBV18	14	once	NA	TRBJ1-1	TGTGCCAGCTCACCACCAGCAGGGGTCACTGAAGCTTTCTTT	CASSPPAGVTEAFF
TRBV5-6	12	NA	NA	TRBJ1-4	TGTGCCAGCAGCAACCGGGAAGAAAAACTGTTTTTT	CASSNREEKLFF
TRBV18	18	NA	NA	TRBJ1-5	TGTGCCAGCTCACTAGTGGGCAAGGGGGTCTATAGCAATCAGCCCCAGCATTTT	CASSLVGKGVYSNQPQHF
TRBV18	14	NA	NA	TRBJ1-3	TGTGCCAGCTCACCACCGGAATTCCTGGGACAAGACTATTTT	CASSPPEFLGQDYF
TRBV6-5	13	NA	NA	TRBJ1-5	TGTGCCAGCAGTTACGGGCTGAATCAGCCCCAGCATTTT	CASSYGLNQPQHF
TRBV6-5	14	NA	NA	TRBJ2-7	TGTGCCAGCCGTGACCGGAGATCCCCCTACGAGCAGTACTTC	CASRDRRSPYEQYF
TRBV5-1	20	NA	TRBD1	TRBJ1-3	TGCGCCAGCAGCTTGGGGGCCGGGACAGATAAGAGAAGCTCTGGAAACACCATATATTTT	CASSLGAGTDKRSSGNTIYF
TRBV10-3	11	NA	NA	TRBJ2-3	TGTGCCTGCCAGGCCACAGATACGCAGTATTTT	CACQATDTQYF
TRBV7-6	15	NA	NA	TRBJ1-6	TGTGCCAGCAGCGAAAATACAGGGTTTAATTCACCCCTCCACTTT	CASSENTGFNSPLHF
TRBV25-1	11	NA	NA	TRBJ2-3	TGTGCCAGCAGTGAGCACAATACGCAGTATTTT	CASSEHNTQYF
TRBV19	14	NA	NA	TRBJ1-1	TGTGCCAGTAGTATCCGGGGGGCGGGCACTGAAGCTTTCTTT	CASSIRGAGTEAFF
TRBV4-2	15	NA	NA	TRBJ2-2	TGTGCCAGCAGCCAAGGTTCCCTGAACACCGGGGAGCTGTTTTTT	CASSQGSLNTGELFF
TRBV14	12	few	NA	TRBJ1-2	TGTGCCAGCAGCCAAGTCCCCAATGGCTACACCTTC	CASSQVPNGYTF
TRBV11-2	15	NA	TRBD2	TRBJ2-1	TGTGCCAGCAGCTTAGGGACTAGCCCCACCAATGAGCAGTTCTTC	CASSLGTSPTNEQFF
TRBV2	14	once	TRBD1	TRBJ2-7	TGTGCCGGGAACGACAGGGGAAAGCCCTACGAGCAGTACTTC	CAGNDRGKPYEQYF
TRBV10-2	13	NA	NA	TRBJ2-3	TGCGCCAGCAGTGCGGACTGGGCGGGTACGCAGTATTTT	CASSADWAGTQYF
TRBV19	13	NA	NA	TRBJ2-3	TGTGCCAGTAGTTTCCAGATCACAGATACGCAGTATTTT	CASSFQITDTQYF
TRBV6-6	12	NA	NA	TRBJ1-1	TGTGCCAGCAGTACGGGAGGCACTGAAGCTTTCTTT	CASSTGGTEAFF
TRBV6-6	15	NA	TRBD1	TRBJ1-2	TGTGCCAGCTCGAAGGGACAGCCGGGAGAGTATGGCTACACCTTC	CASSKGQPGEYGYTF
TRBV5-6	15	NA	NA	TRBJ2-7	TGTGCCAGCAGCTCGGAACAGGGCGGGCAATACGAGCAGTACTTC	CASSSEQGGQYEQYF
TRBV10-2	15	NA	TRBD1	TRBJ2-4	TGCGCCAGCAGTGACCACAGGGGGGCCAAAAACATTCAGTACTTC	CASSDHRGAKNIQYF
TRBV30	13	NA	NA	TRBJ1-6	TGTGCCATGGGGAGGGGGGCCGGTTCACCCCTCCACTTT	CAMGRGAGSPLHF
TRBV5-1	15	NA	TRBD1	TRBJ1-5	TGCGCCAGCAGCTTGTGGACAGGGGTGAATCAGCCCCAGCATTTT	CASSLWTGVNQPQHF
TRBV7-2	13	few	NA	TRBJ1-2	TGTGCCAGCAGCCTCAGGGGATTGGCGGTGTACACCTTC	CASSLRGLAVYTF
TRBV5-6	14	NA	NA	TRBJ2-7	TGTGCCAGCAGCCCGGGACTCGCCCCCTACGAGCAGTACTTC	CASSPGLAPYEQYF
TRBV10-1	17	NA	TRBD1	TRBJ1-4	TGCGCCAGCAGTGACCAGACAGGGGCGAATCCTAATGAAAAACTGTTTTTT	CASSDQTGANPNEKLFF
TRBV4-1	15	once	NA	TRBJ2-2	TGCGCCAGCAGCCAACTTATAGCGTTTGGCGGGGAGCTGTTTTTT	CASSQLIAFGGELFF
TRBV5-6	13	NA	NA	TRBJ1-2	TGTGCCAGCAGCTTGGACAGCAACTATGGCTACACCTTC	CASSLDSNYGYTF
TRBV10-3	18	NA	NA	TRBJ2-2	TGTGCCATCAGTGGCCGGGGTGGGCGCCCGGGAAACACCGGGGAGCTGTTTTTT	CAISGRGGRPGNTGELFF
TRBV27	14	NA	TRBD1	TRBJ1-2	TGTGCCAGCTCCCGGGACAGGCTGAACTATGGCTACACCTTC	CASSRDRLNYGYTF
TRBV7-2	14	NA	NA	TRBJ1-2	TGTGCCAGCAGCTTAAGTGACAGAAACTATGGCTACACCTTC	CASSLSDRNYGYTF
TRBV6-5	14	NA	NA	TRBJ1-3	TGTGCCAGCAGCGGTTTTAGCTCTGGAAACACCATATATTTT	CASSGFSSGNTIYF
TRBV19	14	NA	TRBD2	TRBJ2-4	TGTGCCAGTAGCCAACTAGCGGGAGAGGGTATTCAGTACTTC	CASSQLAGEGIQYF